Below are 2 T cell receptor beta chains sequenced from a single sample in a study of cytotoxic CD8 clonotypes in ibrutinib-treated CLL. The method was immunoSEQ multiplex PCR; TCRdb's version includes in-frame clones alone and lacks a portion of them. The sample shows 60,000 to 70,000 clones, around three fifths of them seen only once. The sequencing here drew on PBMCs, taken after 12 months of ibrutinib treatment. The source is a human donor with chronic lymphocytic leukemia.

The gene calls are TRBV2 and TRBJ1-2; tentative D call: TRBD1 (6 bases). The CDR3 runs 14 residues. With 5 bases removed from V and 4 bases from J, the gap between germline ends came to 14 bases. Germline lookup yields CDR1 SNHLY and CDR2 FYNNEI. In DNA form, the CDR3 reads TGTGCCAGCAGTTCGACAGGAACCCTCTATGGCTACACCTTC. Translated: CASSSTGTLYGYTF. Combining the CDR3 with reference TRBV2 and TRBJ1-2 gives the whole variable domain EPEVTQTPSHQVTQMGQEVILRCVPISNHLYFYWYRQILGQKVEFLVSFYNNEISEKSEIFDDQFSVERPDGSNFTLKIRSTKLEDSAMYFCASSSTGTLYGYTFGSGTRLTVV.

This clone appeared a few times. V is TRBV29-1 and J is TRBJ2-7; 7 nucleotides align to TRBD1. The ends lost 7 bases at V and 5 bases at J; junction bases unmatched: 11. CDR3 length: 13 amino acids. Germline V gives CDR1 SQVTM, CDR2 ANQGSEA. In DNA form, the CDR3 reads TGCAGCGCCGAGGGGGCAGGGGGTGACGAGCAGTACTTC. It codes for CSAEGAGGDEQYF.